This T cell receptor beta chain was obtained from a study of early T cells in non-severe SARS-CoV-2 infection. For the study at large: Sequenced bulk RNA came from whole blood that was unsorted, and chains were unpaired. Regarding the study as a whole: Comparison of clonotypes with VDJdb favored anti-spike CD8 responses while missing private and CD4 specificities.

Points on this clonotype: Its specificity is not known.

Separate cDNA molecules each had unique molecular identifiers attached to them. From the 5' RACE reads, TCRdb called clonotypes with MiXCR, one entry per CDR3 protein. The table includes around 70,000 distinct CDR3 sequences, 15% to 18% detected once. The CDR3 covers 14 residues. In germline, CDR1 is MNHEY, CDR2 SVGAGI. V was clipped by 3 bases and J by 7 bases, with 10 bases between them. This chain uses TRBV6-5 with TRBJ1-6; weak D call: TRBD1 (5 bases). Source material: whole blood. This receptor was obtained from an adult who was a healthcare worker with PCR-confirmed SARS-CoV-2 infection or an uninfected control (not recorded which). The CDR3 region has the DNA TGTGCCAGCAGTTATCAAAAGGGGAATTCACCCCTCCACTTT. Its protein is CASSYQKGNSPLHF.